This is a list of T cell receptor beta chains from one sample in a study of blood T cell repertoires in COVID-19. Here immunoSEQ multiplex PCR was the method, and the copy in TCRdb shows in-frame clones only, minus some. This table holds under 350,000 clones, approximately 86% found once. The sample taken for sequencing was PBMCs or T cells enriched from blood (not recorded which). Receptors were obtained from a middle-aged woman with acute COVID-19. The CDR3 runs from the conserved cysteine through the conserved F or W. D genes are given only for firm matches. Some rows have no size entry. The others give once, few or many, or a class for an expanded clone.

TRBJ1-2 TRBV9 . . CASNRPPSYGYTF TGTGCCAGCAACAGACCGCCAAGCTATGGCTACACCTTC
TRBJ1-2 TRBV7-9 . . CASSLANGQYYGYTF TGTGCCAGCAGCTTAGCAAACGGACAGTACTATGGCTACACCTTC
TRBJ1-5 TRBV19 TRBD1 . CASDREGTANQPQHF TGTGCCAGTGACCGAGAAGGGACAGCTAATCAGCCCCAGCATTTT
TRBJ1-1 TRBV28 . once CASRRQTMNTEAFF TGTGCCAGCAGAAGACAGACAATGAACACTGAAGCTTTCTTT
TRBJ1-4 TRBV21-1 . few CASSKARTENEKLFF TGTGCCAGCAGCAAAGCGAGGACAGAAAATGAAAAACTGTTTTTT
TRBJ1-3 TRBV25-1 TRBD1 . CASRASGGRGNTIYF TGTGCCAGCAGGGCTTCAGGGGGCCGTGGAAACACCATATATTTT
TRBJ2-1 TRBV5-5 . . CASSWGGPLYNEQFF TGTGCCAGCAGCTGGGGGGGCCCTCTATACAATGAGCAGTTCTTC
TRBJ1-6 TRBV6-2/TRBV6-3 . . CASSDPAQGIGSSPLHF TGTGCCAGCAGTGACCCCGCCCAGGGGATCGGAAGTTCACCCCTCCACTTT
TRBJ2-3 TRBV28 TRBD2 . CASSLRLAGVRTDTQYF TGTGCCAGCAGTTTAAGACTAGCGGGAGTAAGAACAGATACGCAGTATTTT
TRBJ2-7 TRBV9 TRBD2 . CASSRGSGGAPYEQYF TGTGCCAGCAGCCGCGGGAGCGGGGGGGCCCCCTACGAGCAGTACTTC
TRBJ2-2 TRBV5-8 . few CASAYRYLNTGELFF TGTGCCAGCGCCTACCGGTATCTTAACACCGGGGAGCTGTTTTTT
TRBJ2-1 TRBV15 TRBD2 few CATSSAAGGPFSEQFF TGTGCCACCAGCAGCGCAGCGGGGGGGCCGTTCAGTGAGCAGTTCTTC
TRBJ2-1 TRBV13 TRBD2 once CASSSPPRPSGRRNEQFF TGTGCCAGCAGCTCACCCCCCAGGCCTAGCGGGAGACGCAATGAGCAGTTCTTC
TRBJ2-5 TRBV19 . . CASSTPGQQETQYF TGTGCCAGTAGTACGCCAGGACAGCAAGAGACCCAGTACTTC
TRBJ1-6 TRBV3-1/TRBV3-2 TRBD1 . CASSRGTVNNSPLHF TGTGCCAGCAGCCGGGGGACAGTTAATAATTCACCCCTCCACTTT
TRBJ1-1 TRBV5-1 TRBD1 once CASSFYRGTEAFF TGCGCCAGCAGCTTTTACAGGGGGACTGAAGCTTTCTTT
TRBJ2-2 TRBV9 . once CASSVRNYDTGELFF TGTGCCAGCAGCGTTCGGAACTATGACACCGGGGAGCTGTTTTTT
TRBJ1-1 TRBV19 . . CASDLGARTEAFF TGTGCCAGTGACCTGGGGGCGAGAACTGAAGCTTTCTTT
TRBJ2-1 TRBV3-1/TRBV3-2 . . CASSRDYRESNEQFF TGTGCCAGCAGCCGAGACTACCGTGAATCCAATGAGCAGTTCTTC
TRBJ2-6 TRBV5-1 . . CASSSGRDSGANVLTF TGCGCCAGCAGCTCCGGACGGGACTCTGGGGCCAACGTCCTGACTTTC
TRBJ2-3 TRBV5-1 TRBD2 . CASSLGASGSTDTQYF TGCGCCAGCAGCTTGGGAGCTAGCGGAAGCACAGATACGCAGTATTTT
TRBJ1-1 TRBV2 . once CASSVQGNTEAFF TGTGCCAGCAGTGTACAGGGAAACACTGAAGCTTTCTTT
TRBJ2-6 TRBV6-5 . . CASRGSSGANVLTF TGTGCCAGCAGGGGGAGCTCTGGGGCCAACGTCCTGACTTTC
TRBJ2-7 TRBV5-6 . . CASSLGALSYEQYF TGTGCCAGCAGCTTGGGGGCCCTATCCTACGAGCAGTACTTC
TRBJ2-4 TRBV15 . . CATSRARGIAKNIQYF TGTGCCACCAGCAGAGCTAGAGGAATAGCCAAAAACATTCAGTACTTC
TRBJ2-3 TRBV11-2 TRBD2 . CASSLGTSGGDTQYF TGTGCCAGCAGCTTAGGGACTAGCGGGGGGGATACGCAGTATTTT
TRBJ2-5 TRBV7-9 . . CASSDIPEETQYF TGTGCCAGCAGCGACATTCCCGAAGAGACCCAGTACTTC
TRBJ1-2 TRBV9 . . CASSVDGGLANYGYTF TGTGCCAGCAGCGTAGACGGGGGTTTAGCTAACTATGGCTACACCTTC
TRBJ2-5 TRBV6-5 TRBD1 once CASRIGQVIQETQYF TGTGCCAGCAGGATTGGACAGGTCATCCAAGAGACCCAGTACTTC
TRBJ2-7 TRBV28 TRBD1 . CASRQGLLDYEQYF TGTGCCAGTCGACAGGGCTTACTAGACTACGAGCAGTACTTC
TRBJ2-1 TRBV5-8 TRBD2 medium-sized CASSFRLAPNEQFF TGTGCCAGCAGCTTCAGACTAGCTCCCAATGAGCAGTTCTTC
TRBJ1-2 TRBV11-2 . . CASSLSDLGGYGYTF TGTGCCAGCAGCTTGTCTGACTTGGGTGGCTATGGCTACACCTTC
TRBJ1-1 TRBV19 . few CASSIGQAVNTEAFF TGTGCCAGTAGTATAGGACAGGCAGTGAACACTGAAGCTTTCTTT
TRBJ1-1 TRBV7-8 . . CASSAWGEVRTEAFF TGTGCCAGCAGCGCCTGGGGGGAGGTGCGCACTGAAGCTTTCTTT
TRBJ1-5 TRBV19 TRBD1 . CASSGQGAQPQHF TGTGCCAGTAGCGGACAGGGGGCTCAGCCCCAGCATTTT
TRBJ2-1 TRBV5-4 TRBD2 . CASSSRLAGVYNEQFF TGTGCCAGCAGCTCCCGACTAGCGGGAGTTTACAATGAGCAGTTCTTC
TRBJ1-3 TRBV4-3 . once CASSQELGEYSGNTIYF TGCGCCAGCAGCCAAGAGTTGGGCGAATACTCTGGAAACACCATATATTTT
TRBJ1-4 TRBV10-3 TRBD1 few CAISEGRQGFEKLFF TGTGCCATCAGTGAGGGGAGACAGGGATTTGAAAAACTGTTTTTT
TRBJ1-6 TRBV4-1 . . CASSQSGVLNNSPLHF TGCGCCAGCAGCCAATCGGGGGTACTGAATAATTCACCCCTCCACTTT
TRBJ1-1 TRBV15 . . CATSTRRGTEAFF TGTGCCACCAGCACCCGAAGAGGCACTGAAGCTTTCTTT
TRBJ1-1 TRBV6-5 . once CASSYGGHAFF TGTGCCAGCAGTTACGGGGGCCATGCTTTCTTT
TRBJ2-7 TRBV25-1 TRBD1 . CASTRTGYEQYF TGTGCCAGCACCAGGACAGGCTACGAGCAGTACTTC
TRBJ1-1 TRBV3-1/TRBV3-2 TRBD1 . CASSQDRTGGAFF TGTGCCAGCAGCCAAGACAGGACAGGGGGGGCTTTCTTT
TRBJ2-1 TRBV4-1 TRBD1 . CASSQEWTGGAYNEQFF TGCGCCAGCAGCCAAGAGTGGACAGGGGGAGCCTACAATGAGCAGTTCTTC
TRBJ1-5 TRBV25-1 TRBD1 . CASSERDRPYQPQHF TGTGCCAGCAGTGAGCGGGACAGACCCTATCAGCCCCAGCATTTT
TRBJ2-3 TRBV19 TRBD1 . CASSIELDRAWTDTQYF TGTGCCAGTAGTATAGAATTGGACAGGGCTTGGACAGATACGCAGTATTTT
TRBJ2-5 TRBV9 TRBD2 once CASSVVGSGQETQYF TGTGCCAGCAGCGTAGTGGGTAGCGGGCAAGAGACCCAGTACTTC
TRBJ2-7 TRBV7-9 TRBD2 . CASSLSLPGLAGEGYEQYF TGTGCCAGCAGCTTATCTCTTCCGGGACTAGCGGGAGAGGGCTACGAGCAGTACTTC
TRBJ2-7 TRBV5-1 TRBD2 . CASSSTTSGRASDEQYF TGCGCCAGCAGCTCGACTACTAGCGGGAGGGCCTCGGACGAGCAGTACTTC
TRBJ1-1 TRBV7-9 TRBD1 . CASSPTTGEAEAFF TGTGCCAGCAGCCCAACAACAGGGGAGGCTGAAGCTTTCTTT
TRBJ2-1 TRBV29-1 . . CSVEKQGRMEEQFF TGCAGCGTTGAAAAACAGGGTCGGATGGAAGAGCAGTTCTTC
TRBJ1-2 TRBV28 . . CASSLPDIAQYTF TGTGCCAGCAGCTTACCGGACATTGCTCAATACACCTTC
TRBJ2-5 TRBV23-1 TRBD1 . CASSQPRDRDQETQYF TGCGCCAGCAGTCAACCCCGGGACAGGGATCAAGAGACCCAGTACTTC
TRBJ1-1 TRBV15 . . CATSRLPGHRNTEAFF TGTGCCACCAGCAGGCTCCCGGGACATAGGAACACTGAAGCTTTCTTT
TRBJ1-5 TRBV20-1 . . CSASALVQGSQPQHF TGCAGTGCTAGTGCGTTAGTGCAGGGGTCTCAGCCCCAGCATTTT
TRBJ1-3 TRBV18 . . CASSSSAGPGNTIYF TGTGCCAGCTCAAGTTCCGCAGGTCCTGGAAACACCATATATTTT
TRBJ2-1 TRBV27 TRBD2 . CASSLRWEGIYNEQFF TGTGCCAGCAGTTTAAGGTGGGAGGGGATCTACAATGAGCAGTTCTTC
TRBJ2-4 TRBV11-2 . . CASSLEDLAVAKNIQYF TGTGCCAGCAGCTTAGAGGATCTAGCCGTAGCCAAAAACATTCAGTACTTC
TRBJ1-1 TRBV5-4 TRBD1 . CASSVGQGAFGAFF TGTGCCAGCAGCGTCGGACAGGGGGCGTTCGGGGCTTTCTTT
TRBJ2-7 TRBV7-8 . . CASSLGDRVYEQYF TGTGCCAGCAGCTTAGGTGATCGGGTCTACGAGCAGTACTTC